This T cell receptor beta chain was captured in a study of cytomegalovirus exposure and HLA in healthy donors. The table came from immunoSEQ multiplex PCR; TCRdb's copy has only in-frame clones and leaves some out. Here the sample spans about 180,000 clones, roughly 86% being singletons. Study-wide results and caveats: Using the classifier, cytomegalovirus status was reportedly diagnosed with high specificity and sensitivity. Cytomegalovirus-associated status was assigned to about 160 TCR beta chains.

As concerns this clone: Its antigen is unknown.

The sequence was collected from a man aged 18 to 30 in good health and CMV-seropositive. Sequencing was done on a sample of PBMCs.

This CDR3 is CASSQGLPPGSEQYF. The CDR3 region has the DNA TGCGCCAGCAGCCAAGGACTACCGCCGGGGAGCGAGCAGTACTTC. The gene calls are TRBV4-3 and TRBJ2-7; tentatively, D is TRBD2 (5 bases). CDR3 length: 15 amino acids. CDR1 and CDR2 (germline): LGHNA, YSLEER. V was clipped by 1 base and J by 6 bases, with 16 bases between them.